This T cell receptor (beta chain) was sequenced for a study of T cells in Graves' hyperthyroidism and ophthalmopathy. Study background: Blood was drawn when the patient was first diagnosed and still untreated.

RNA transcripts served as the template for amplifying TCR beta CDR3 regions. A first-round RT-PCR of the TCR CDR3 used the HTBI primer set. TCRdb recomputed calls from the multiplex PCR reads with MiXCR, one row per CDR3 protein. The repertoire holds 300,000 to 450,000 distinct CDR3 sequences, with roughly 14% as singletons. The study's findings and limits: The model's output predicted ophthalmopathy at a median of approximately 6.5 months prior to onset. Among thyroid clonotypes expanded above 0.001, most also appeared in blood.

This clonotype was detected ten times or more. Its antigen is unidentified. Sequencing was done on a sample of blood. The receptor was derived from a woman in her late teens or twenties with Graves' hyperthyroidism that later progressed to Graves' ophthalmopathy.

The CDR3 DNA follows: TGTGCCAGCAGCTCAAGCCTAGGTCCCTACGAGCAGTACTTC. This sequence encodes CASSSSLGPYEQYF. The chain links TRBV7-9 to TRBJ2-7, with D unresolved. The length of the CDR3 is 14 residues. V lost 4 bases to trimming and J lost 2 bases, with 12 bases between them. In germline, CDR1 is SEHNR, CDR2 FQNEAQ (reference sequence).